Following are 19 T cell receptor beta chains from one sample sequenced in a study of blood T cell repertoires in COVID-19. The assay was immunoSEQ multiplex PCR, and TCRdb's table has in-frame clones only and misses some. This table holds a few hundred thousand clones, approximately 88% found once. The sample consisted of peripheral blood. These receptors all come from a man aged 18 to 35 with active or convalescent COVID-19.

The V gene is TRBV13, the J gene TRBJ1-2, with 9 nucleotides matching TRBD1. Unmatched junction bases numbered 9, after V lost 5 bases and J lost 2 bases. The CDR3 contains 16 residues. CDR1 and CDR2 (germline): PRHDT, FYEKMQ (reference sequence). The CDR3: CASSPNPGTGNYGYTF. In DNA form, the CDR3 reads TGTGCCAGCAGCCCCAACCCCGGGACAGGGAACTATGGCTACACCTTC.

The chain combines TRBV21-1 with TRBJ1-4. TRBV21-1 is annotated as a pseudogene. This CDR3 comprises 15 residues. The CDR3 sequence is CASSRPGTDIEKLFF. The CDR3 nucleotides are TGTGCCAGCAGTAGGCCCGGGACTGATATTGAAAAACTGTTTTTT.

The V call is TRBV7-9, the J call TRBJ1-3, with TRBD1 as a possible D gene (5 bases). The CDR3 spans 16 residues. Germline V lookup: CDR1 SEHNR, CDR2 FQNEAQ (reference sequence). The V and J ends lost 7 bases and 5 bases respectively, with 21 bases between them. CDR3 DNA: TGTGCCAGCACCGATCGGACCCGGGGGTCTCGAAACACCATATATTTT. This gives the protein CASTDRTRGSRNTIYF.

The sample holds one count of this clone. The CDR3 loop is CASSQDPSGGQQFF. Here the CDR3 DNA reads TGTGCCAGCAGCCAAGATCCTAGCGGGGGGCAACAGTTCTTC. The chain recombines TRBV14 with TRBJ2-1; the match to TRBD2 covers 11 bases. Trimming took 0 bases from V and 13 from J; bases not matched to a gene: 5. The germline V gene has CDR1 SGHDN and CDR2 FVKESK. The CDR3 runs 14 residues. The full variable domain, completed using reference TRBV14 and TRBJ2-1, is EAGVTQFPSHSVIEKGQTVTLRCDPISGHDNLYWYRRVMGKEIKFLLHFVKESKQDESGMPNNRFLAERTGGTYSTLKVQPAELEDSGVYFCASSQDPSGGQQFFGPGTRLTVL.

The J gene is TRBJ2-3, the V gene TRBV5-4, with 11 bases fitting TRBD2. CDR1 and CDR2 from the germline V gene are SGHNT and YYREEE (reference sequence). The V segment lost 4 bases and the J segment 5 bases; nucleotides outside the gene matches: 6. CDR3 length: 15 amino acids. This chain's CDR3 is CASSRSGGALDTQYF. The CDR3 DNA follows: TGTGCCAGCAGCCGTAGCGGGGGGGCCTTAGATACGCAGTATTTT.

For the CDR3, the DNA is TGTGCCAGCAGCACAGGAAACTATGGCTACACCTTC. Encoded protein: CASSTGNYGYTF. The chain is built from TRBV7-9 and TRBJ1-2; weak D call: TRBD1 (5 bases). V dropped 5 bases and J dropped 2 bases, with 6 bases sitting between them. This CDR3 spans 12 amino acids. Germline lookup yields CDR1 SEHNR and CDR2 FQNEAQ (reference sequence). Looking up the rest from reference TRBV7-9 and TRBJ1-2 gives the full variable domain: DTGVSQNPRHKITKRGQNVTFRCDPISEHNRLYWYRQTLGQGPEFLTYFQNEAQLEKSRLLSDRFSAERPKGSFSTLEIQRTEQGDSAMYLCASSTGNYGYTFGSGTRLTVV.

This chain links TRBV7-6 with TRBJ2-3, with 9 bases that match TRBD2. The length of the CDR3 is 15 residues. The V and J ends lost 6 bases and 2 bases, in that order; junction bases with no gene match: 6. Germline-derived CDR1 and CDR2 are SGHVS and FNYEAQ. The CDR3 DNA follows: TGTGCCAGCAGTTTCAGCGGGGGGTCCACAGATACGCAGTATTTT. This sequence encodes CASSFSGGSTDTQYF.

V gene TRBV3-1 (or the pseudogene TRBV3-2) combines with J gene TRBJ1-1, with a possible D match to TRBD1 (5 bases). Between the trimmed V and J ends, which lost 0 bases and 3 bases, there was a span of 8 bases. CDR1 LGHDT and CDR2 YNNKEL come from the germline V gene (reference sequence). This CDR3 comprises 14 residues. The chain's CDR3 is CASSQDRGDTEAFF. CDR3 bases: TGTGCCAGCAGCCAAGATCGGGGGGACACTGAAGCTTTCTTT.

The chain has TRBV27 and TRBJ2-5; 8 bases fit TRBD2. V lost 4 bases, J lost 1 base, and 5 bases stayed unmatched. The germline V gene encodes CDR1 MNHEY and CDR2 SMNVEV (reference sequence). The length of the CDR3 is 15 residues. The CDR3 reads CASSWVAGTQETQYF. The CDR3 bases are TGTGCCAGCAGTTGGGTAGCGGGGACCCAAGAGACCCAGTACTTC.

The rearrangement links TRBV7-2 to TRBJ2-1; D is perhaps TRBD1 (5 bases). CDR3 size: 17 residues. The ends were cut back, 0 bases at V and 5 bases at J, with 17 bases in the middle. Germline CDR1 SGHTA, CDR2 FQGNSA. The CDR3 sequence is CASSLAIVSWGNNEQFF. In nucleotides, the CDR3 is TGTGCCAGCAGCTTAGCGATAGTCTCCTGGGGCAACAATGAGCAGTTCTTC.

The CDR3 nucleotides are TGTGCCACCAGCAGATCCCGGCGGGACACTGAAGCTTTCTTT. Its protein product is CATSRSRRDTEAFF. The V call is TRBV15, the J call TRBJ1-1; D not certain. CDR3 size: 14 residues. CDR1 and CDR2 from the germline V gene are LNHNV and YYDKDF (reference sequence). Trimming removed 2 bases from V and 3 bases from J, with 10 bases in between.

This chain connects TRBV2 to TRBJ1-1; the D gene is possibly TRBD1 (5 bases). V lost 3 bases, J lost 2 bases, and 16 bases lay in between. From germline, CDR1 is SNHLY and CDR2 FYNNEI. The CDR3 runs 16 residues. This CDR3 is CASSDAGRTINTEAFF. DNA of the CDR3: TGTGCCAGCAGTGATGCGGGACGTACAATAAACACTGAAGCTTTCTTT.

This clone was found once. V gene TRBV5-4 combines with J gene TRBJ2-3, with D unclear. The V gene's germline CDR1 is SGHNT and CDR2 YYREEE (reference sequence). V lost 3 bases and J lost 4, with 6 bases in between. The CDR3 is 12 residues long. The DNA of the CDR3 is TGTGCCAGCAGCTCTCCGTCAGATACGCAGTATTTT. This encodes CASSSPSDTQYF.

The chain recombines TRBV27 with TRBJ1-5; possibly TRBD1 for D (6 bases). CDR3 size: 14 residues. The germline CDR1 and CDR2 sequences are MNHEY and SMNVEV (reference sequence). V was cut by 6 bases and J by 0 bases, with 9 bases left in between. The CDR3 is CASRQGYSNQPQHF. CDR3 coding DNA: TGTGCCAGCAGGCAGGGGTATAGCAATCAGCCCCAGCATTTT.

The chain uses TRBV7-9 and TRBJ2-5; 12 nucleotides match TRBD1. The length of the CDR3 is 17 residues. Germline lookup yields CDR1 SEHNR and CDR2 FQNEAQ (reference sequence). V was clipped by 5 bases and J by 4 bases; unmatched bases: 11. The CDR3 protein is CASSTIPGQGARETQYF. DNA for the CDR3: TGTGCCAGCAGCACAATTCCGGGACAGGGGGCGCGAGAGACCCAGTACTTC.

In nucleotides, the CDR3 is TGTGCCAGCAGCTTAACAACAGGGGTAACTTCACCCCTCCACTTT. It is translated as CASSLTTGVTSPLHF. This sequence joins TRBV11-2 and TRBJ1-6, with 7 nucleotides matching TRBD1. CDR3 length equals 15 residues. J lost 9 bases, V lost 2 bases, and 7 bases had no gene match. Germline CDR1 and CDR2: SGHAT and FQNNGV.

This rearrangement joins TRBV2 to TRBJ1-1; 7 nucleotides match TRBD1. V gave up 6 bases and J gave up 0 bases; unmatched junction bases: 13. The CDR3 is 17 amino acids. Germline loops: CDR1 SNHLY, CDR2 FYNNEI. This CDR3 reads CASRARPSGQMNTEAFF. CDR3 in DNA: TGTGCCAGCAGAGCACGCCCCTCGGGACAGATGAACACTGAAGCTTTCTTT.

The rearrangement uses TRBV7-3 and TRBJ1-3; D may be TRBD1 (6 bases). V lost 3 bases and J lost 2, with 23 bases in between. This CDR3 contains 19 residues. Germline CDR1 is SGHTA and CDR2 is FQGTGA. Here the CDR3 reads CASSFGIKPGHRAGNTIYF. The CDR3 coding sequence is TGTGCCAGCAGCTTCGGGATCAAACCGGGACATCGAGCTGGAAACACCATATATTTT.

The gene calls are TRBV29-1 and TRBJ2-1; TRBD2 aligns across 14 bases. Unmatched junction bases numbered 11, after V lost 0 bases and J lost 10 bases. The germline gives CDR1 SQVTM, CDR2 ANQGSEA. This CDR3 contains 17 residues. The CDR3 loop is CSVEDQTSGGALGEQFF. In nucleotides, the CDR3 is TGCAGCGTTGAAGACCAGACTAGCGGGGGGGCCCTAGGAGAGCAGTTCTTC.